Given below is one TCR beta chain in context. The antigen remains unidentified. Among the patients, aged 18 to 65, hyperthyroidism was newly diagnosed and had lasted under 2 months. The PBMCs had their origin in 7.5 to 10 ml of fresh peripheral blood. TCR beta CDR3 region amplification was performed from RNA transcripts. RT-PCR in the first round (using the HTBI primer set) targeted the TCR CDR3. TCRdb independently ran MiXCR on the multiplex PCR reads; one entry per CDR3 protein. The sample shows under 450,000 distinct CDR3 sequences, about 13% of them seen only once. This entry belongs to a study of T cells in Graves' hyperthyroidism and ophthalmopathy. The overall study: Upon initial diagnosis and before any treatment, peripheral blood was collected. General study findings and limits: With a median lead of around 6.7 months before onset, the model predicted ophthalmopathy.

The CDR3 is 17 residues long. The V and J ends lost 0 bases and 0 bases respectively, with 12 bases between them. Germline values: CDR1 MGHRA, CDR2 YSYEKL. Sample: blood. V is TRBV4-1 and J is TRBJ2-1, with D tentatively TRBD2 (6 bases). The receptor's source is a man aged 30 to 39 with Graves' hyperthyroidism that later progressed to Graves' ophthalmopathy. CDR3 sequence reads: CASSQDLTDYSYNEQFF. DNA of the CDR3: TGCGCCAGCAGCCAAGATCTGACGGACTACTCCTACAATGAGCAGTTCTTC.